This TCR beta chain is from a study of early T cells in non-severe SARS-CoV-2 infection. For the study at large: Sequencing was performed on bulk RNA from unsorted whole blood, leaving chains unpaired.

Unique molecular identifiers tagged individual cDNA molecules. TCRdb fed the 5' RACE reads into MiXCR, producing one record per CDR3 protein. This sample has 50,000 to 60,000 distinct CDR3 sequences, with over 7% found just once. This clonotype was recorded at least ten times. V gave up 0 bases and J gave up 1 base, with 5 bases separating them. The germline V gene encodes CDR1 GTSNPN and CDR2 SVGIG (reference sequence). The CDR3 covers 13 residues. The TCR originated in an adult who was a healthcare worker with PCR-confirmed SARS-CoV-2 infection or an uninfected control (not recorded which). The sample consisted of whole blood. The chain carries TRBV30 and TRBJ2-3; D unresolved. The CDR3 region has the DNA TGTGCCTGGAGTGTTGGTGGCACAGATACGCAGTATTTT. Residues: CAWSVGGTDTQYF.